This TCR beta chain was documented in a study of blood T cell repertoires in COVID-19. Study-wide background: Samples representing acute and convalescent COVID-19 were sourced from the United States, Italy and Spain.

Original processing methods: By means of reference gene primer amplification, nucleated cell counts were estimated. The method was immunoSEQ multiplex PCR; TCRdb's version includes in-frame clones alone and lacks a portion of them. V, J and clone size derive from that table, while D and trimming were established from the DNA sequence. Among roughly 400,000 clones listed, around nine tenths were seen once. Enrollees, about 18 to 89 years old, lived in some 24 US areas. Recovered Cohort 3 donors showed two negative PCRs, clearance, or symptom resolution. CDR3 length equals 15 residues. Germline CDR1 reads LNHDA; CDR2 reads SQIVND (reference sequence). V lost 3 bases and J lost 2; bases outside the gene matches: 6.

The chain recombines TRBV19 with TRBJ2-7; 8 bases fit TRBD2. The specimen was PBMCs or T cells enriched from blood (not recorded which). This receptor was taken from a woman in her forties or fifties who had recovered from COVID-19. In DNA, the CDR3 is TGTGCCAGTAGTATGAGCGGGGGAGCAACCTACGAGCAGTACTTC. Its translation is CASSMSGGATYEQYF.